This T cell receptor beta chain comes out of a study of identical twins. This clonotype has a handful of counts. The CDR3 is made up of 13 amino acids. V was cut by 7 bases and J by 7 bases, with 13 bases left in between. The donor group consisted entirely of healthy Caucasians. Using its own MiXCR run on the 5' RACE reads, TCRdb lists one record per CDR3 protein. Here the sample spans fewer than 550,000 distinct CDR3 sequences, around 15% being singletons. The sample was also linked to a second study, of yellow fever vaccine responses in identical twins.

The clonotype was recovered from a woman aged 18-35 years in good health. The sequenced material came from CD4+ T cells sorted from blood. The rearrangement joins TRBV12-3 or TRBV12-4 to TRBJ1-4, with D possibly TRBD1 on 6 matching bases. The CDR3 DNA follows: TGTGCCAGCAAGATAGGGGGGAGTGAAAAACTGTTTTTT. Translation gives CASKIGGSEKLFF.